The present TCR beta chain was sequenced within a study of blood T cell repertoires in COVID-19. The overall study: COVID-19 samples, acute and convalescent, were from the United States, Italy and Spain. PBMCs, B-cell-depleted T cells, or T cells were the source of the cDNA or gDNA that made up the material.

This CDR3 has 15 residues. Trimming shortened V by 4 bases and J by 1 base, and 13 bases separated the two germline ends. CDR1 KGHSH and CDR2 LQKENI come from the germline V gene. Authors' data handling: Using reference gene primer amplification, nucleated cell counts were estimated. Sequenced by immunoSEQ multiplex PCR; TCRdb stores in-frame clones only, minus some. The DNA gave D and trimming, while V, J and clone size come from that table. The repertoire includes roughly 120,000 clones, 86% of them detected once, and roughly 8% sits in the top ten. The receptor was isolated from a man in his sixties or seventies who had recovered from COVID-19. This sequence joins TRBV18 and TRBJ1-1; the D gene is possibly TRBD1 (5 bases). The material sequenced was peripheral blood. CDR3 residues: CASSLGGTANTEAFF. The DNA for the CDR3 is TGTGCCAGCTCACTGGGAGGGACGGCGAACACTGAAGCTTTCTTT.